What follows are 14 T cell receptor beta chains derived from one specimen sequenced in a study of T cells expressing NK-cell markers. From its re-call of the 5' RACE reads, TCRdb lists each CDR3 protein once, without DNA. This table holds some 190,000 distinct CDR3 sequences. The specimen was blood T cells: a sorted CD56 or NKG2C T cell subset, CD4+ or CD8+ T cells, or bulk PBMC T cells (not recorded which). The receptors were gathered from a man aged 18 to 70 in good health.

The J gene is TRBJ2-3, the V gene TRBV7-2; the TCRdb D gene call, TRBD1, has no DNA to confirm it. From germline, CDR1 is SGHTA and CDR2 FQGNSA. The CDR3 totals 14 residues. CDR3 sequence reads: CASSGPRSTDTQYF.

The chain couples TRBV24-1 to TRBJ1-5; the TCRdb call, TRBD1, lacks DNA for checking. CDR1 and CDR2 from the germline V gene are KGHDR and SFDVKD. The CDR3 covers 15 residues. CDR3 residues: CATSGGGQDYGPQHF.

This rearrangement joins TRBV21-1 to TRBJ2-3; the D call of TRBD1 rests on TCRdb alone, since no DNA is present to check it. TRBV21-1 is assigned pseudogene status. This CDR3 has 19 residues. The CDR3 region is CASSNIDRGNSIGTDTQYF.

The rearrangement uses TRBV2 and TRBJ2-5; TCRdb calls TRBD1, which cannot be checked without DNA. The germline V gene encodes CDR1 SNHLY and CDR2 FYNNEI. This CDR3 comprises 15 residues. CDR3 amino acids: CASSESGPIQETQYF.

This chain links TRBV20-1 with TRBJ2-3; the D call of TRBD2 rests on TCRdb alone, since no DNA is present to check it. In germline, CDR1 is DFQATT, CDR2 SNEGSKA (reference sequence). This CDR3 has 19 residues. The CDR3: CSARMPGLAGGLSTDTQYF.

The CDR3 protein is CANSPLVRGPDTQYF. The chain is built from TRBV4-1 and TRBJ2-3; no DNA is available, so the TRBD1 call from TCRdb remains unchecked. The CDR3 contains 15 residues. The V gene's germline CDR1 is MGHRA and CDR2 YSYEKL.

The chain has TRBV3-1 and TRBJ1-1. This CDR3 region has 16 residues. Germline CDR1 LGHDT, CDR2 YNNKEL (reference sequence). The CDR3 protein is CASSHKFLYDNQIPFF.

The chain has TRBV19 and TRBJ1-5. From germline, CDR1 is LNHDA and CDR2 SQIVND (reference sequence). This CDR3 contains 17 residues. This chain's CDR3 is CASSMDDIEGPNQPQHF.

The V gene is TRBV6-6, the J gene TRBJ1-2. Per germline, CDR1 MNHNY and CDR2 SVGAGI (reference sequence). The CDR3 has 12 amino acids. CDR3 amino acids: CASSYRTDGYTF.

The genes are TRBV15 and TRBJ2-1. The CDR3 contains 12 residues. Germline V gene data show CDR1 as LNHNV and CDR2 as YYDKDF (reference sequence). The CDR3 reads CATSRESYEQFF.

The chain is built from TRBV6-5 and TRBJ2-2. This CDR3 is 15 amino acids long. Germline V gene lookup returns CDR1 MNHEY and CDR2 SVGAGI. This chain's CDR3 is CASSYRAGSTGELFF.

V is TRBV4-1 and J is TRBJ2-7; TCRdb names TRBD2, which stays unverified in the absence of DNA. Germline loops: CDR1 MGHRA, CDR2 YSYEKL. The length of the CDR3 is 15 residues. CDR3 in amino acids: CASSPQSGLSYEQYF.

CDR3: CASSLGGTVAFF. J is TRBJ1-1 and V is TRBV5-1; without DNA, the TCRdb call of TRBD1 cannot be checked. The germline CDR1 and CDR2 sequences are SGHRS and YFSETQ. CDR3 length equals 12 residues. The whole variable domain, filled in from reference TRBV5-1 and TRBJ1-1, reads KAGVTQTPRYLIKTRGQQVTLSCSPISGHRSVSWYQQTPGQGLQFLFEYFSETQRNKGNFPGRFSGRQFSNSRSEMNVSTLELGDSALYLCASSLGGTVAFFGQGTRLTVV.

The CDR3 loop reads CASNRDRGFSSYNSPLHF. The chain uses TRBV4-2 and TRBJ1-6; the TRBD1 assignment by TCRdb is unverifiable without DNA. Per the germline V gene, CDR1 is LGHNA and CDR2 is YNFKEQ. This CDR3 comprises 18 residues.